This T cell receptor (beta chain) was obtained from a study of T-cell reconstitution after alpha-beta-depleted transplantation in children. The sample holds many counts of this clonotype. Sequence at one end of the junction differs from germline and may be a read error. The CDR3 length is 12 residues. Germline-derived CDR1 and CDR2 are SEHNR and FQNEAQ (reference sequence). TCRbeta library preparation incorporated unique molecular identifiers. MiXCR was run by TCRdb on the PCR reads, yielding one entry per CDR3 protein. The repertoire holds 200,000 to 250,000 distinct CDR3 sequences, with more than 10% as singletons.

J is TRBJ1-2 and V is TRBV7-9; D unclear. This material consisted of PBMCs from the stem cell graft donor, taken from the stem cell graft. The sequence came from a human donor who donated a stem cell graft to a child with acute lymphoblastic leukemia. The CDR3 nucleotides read TGTGCCAGCAGCTTAGCTGAGTTGCACTTCCACTTC. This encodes CASSLAELHFHF.